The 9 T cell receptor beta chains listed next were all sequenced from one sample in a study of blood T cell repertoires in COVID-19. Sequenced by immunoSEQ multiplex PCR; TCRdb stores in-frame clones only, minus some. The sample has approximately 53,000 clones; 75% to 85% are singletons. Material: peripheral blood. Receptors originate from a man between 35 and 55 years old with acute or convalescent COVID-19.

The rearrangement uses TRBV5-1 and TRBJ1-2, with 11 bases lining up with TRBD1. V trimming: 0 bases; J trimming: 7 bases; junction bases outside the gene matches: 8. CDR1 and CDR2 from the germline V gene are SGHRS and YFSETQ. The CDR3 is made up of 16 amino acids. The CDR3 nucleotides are TGCGCCAGCAGCTTGGGCGCCGGGACAGGGGGGACTGGCTACACCTTC. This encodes CASSLGAGTGGTGYTF.

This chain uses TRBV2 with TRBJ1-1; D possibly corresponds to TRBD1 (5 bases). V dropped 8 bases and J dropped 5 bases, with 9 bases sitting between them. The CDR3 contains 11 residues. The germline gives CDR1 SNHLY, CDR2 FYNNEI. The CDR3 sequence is CASSRQTEAFF. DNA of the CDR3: TGTGCCAGCTCCAGACAGACTGAAGCTTTCTTT.

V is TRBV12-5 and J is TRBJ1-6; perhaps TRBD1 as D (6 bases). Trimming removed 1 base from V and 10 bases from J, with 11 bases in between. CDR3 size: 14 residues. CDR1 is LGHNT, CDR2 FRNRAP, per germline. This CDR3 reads CASGLGGGKSPLHF. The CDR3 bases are TGTGCTAGTGGTTTGGGCGGGGGCAAGTCACCCCTCCACTTT.

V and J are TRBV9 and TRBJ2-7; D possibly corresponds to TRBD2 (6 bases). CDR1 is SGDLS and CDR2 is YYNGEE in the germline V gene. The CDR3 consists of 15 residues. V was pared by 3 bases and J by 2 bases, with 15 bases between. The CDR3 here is CASSEEGSGPYEQYF. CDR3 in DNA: TGTGCCAGCAGCGAAGAGGGTAGCGGCCCCTACGAGCAGTACTTC.

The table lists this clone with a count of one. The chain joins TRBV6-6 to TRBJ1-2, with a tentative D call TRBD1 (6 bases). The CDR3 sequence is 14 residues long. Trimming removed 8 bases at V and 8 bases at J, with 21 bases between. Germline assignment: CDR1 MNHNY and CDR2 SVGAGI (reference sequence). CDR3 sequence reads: CASSTSPGQGGYTF. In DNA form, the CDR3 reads TGTGCCAGCTCGACATCCCCGGGGCAGGGGGGCTACACCTTC.

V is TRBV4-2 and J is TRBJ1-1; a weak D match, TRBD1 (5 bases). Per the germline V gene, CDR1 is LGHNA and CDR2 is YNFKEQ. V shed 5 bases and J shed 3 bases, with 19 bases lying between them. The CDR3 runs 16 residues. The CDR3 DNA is TGTGCCAGCAGCTCCCGAGATGGGGGGATTGACACTGAAGCTTTCTTT. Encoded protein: CASSSRDGGIDTEAFF.

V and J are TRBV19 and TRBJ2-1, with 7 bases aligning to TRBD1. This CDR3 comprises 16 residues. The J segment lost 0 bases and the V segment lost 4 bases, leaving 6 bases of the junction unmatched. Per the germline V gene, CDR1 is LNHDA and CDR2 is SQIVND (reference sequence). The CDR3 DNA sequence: TGTGCCAGTAGTACTCAGGGACAGACCTCCTACAATGAGCAGTTCTTC. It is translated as CASSTQGQTSYNEQFF. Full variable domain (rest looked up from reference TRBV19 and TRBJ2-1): DGGITQSPKYLFRKEGQNVTLSCEQNLNHDAMYWYRQDPGQGLRLIYYSQIVNDFQKGDIAEGYSVSREKKESFPLTVTSAQKNPTAFYLCASSTQGQTSYNEQFFGPGTRLTVL.

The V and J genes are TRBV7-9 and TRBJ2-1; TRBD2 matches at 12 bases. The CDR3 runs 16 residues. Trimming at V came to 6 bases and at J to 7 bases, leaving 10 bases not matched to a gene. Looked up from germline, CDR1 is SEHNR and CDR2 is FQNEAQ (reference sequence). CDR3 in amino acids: CASSRSSGRAGNEQFF. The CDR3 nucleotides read TGTGCCAGCAGTCGTTCTAGCGGGAGGGCCGGAAATGAGCAGTTCTTC.

CDR3 nucleotide sequence: TGTGCCAGTAGTATAGAAGGGGGCCGCGGCTACACCTTC. Amino acid sequence: CASSIEGGRGYTF. The gene calls are TRBV19 and TRBJ1-2, with 7 bases lining up with TRBD1. CDR3 length: 13 amino acids. Germline V gene sequence: CDR1 LNHDA, CDR2 SQIVND (reference sequence). J was trimmed by 8 bases and V by 0 bases; bases with no gene match: 3.